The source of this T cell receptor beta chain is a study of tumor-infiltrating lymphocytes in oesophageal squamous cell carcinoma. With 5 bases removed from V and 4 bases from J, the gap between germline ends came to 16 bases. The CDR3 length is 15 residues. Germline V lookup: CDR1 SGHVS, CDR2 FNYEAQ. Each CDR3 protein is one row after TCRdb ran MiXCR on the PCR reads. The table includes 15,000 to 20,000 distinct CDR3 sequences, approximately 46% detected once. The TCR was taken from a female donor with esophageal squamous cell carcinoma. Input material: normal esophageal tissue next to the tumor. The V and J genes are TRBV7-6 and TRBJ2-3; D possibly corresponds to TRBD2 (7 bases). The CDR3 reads CASSGRRGGPDTQYF. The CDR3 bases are TGTGCCAGCAGCGGGAGGAGGGGGGGCCCAGATACGCAGTATTTT. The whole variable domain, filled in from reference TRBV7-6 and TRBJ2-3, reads GAGVSQSPRYKVTKRGQDVALRCDPISGHVSLYWYRQALGQGPEFLTYFNYEAQQDKSGLPNDRFSAERPEGSISTLTIQRTEQRDSAMYRCASSGRRGGPDTQYFGPGTRLTVL.